The clone carrying this T cell receptor (beta chain) has only one observation. Only in-frame clones appear in the TCRdb table, and some are missing; sequencing was by immunoSEQ multiplex PCR. The data show some 20,000 clones, about 88% seen once. This record belongs to a study of T cell changes during pregnancy in multiple sclerosis. Trimming stripped 2 bases from V and 6 bases from J, with 11 bases between. This CDR3 is built from 13 residues. Looked up from germline, CDR1 is SNHLY and CDR2 is FYNNEI. The sample was CD8+ T cells from peripheral blood mononuclear cells, taken after pregnancy. The chain carries TRBV2 and TRBJ2-7; D is undetermined. The TCR was taken from a female donor in good health, enrolled as a control in a pregnancy study. CDR3 residues: CASSEFARSEQYF. Here the CDR3 DNA reads TGTGCCAGCAGTGAATTTGCGAGGAGCGAGCAGTACTTC.